The next 3 T cell receptor beta chains were all read from a single sample in a study of response to subunit inactivated influenza vaccine. TCRdb independently ran MiXCR on the RT-PCR reads; one entry per CDR3 protein. The sample lists roughly 540,000 distinct CDR3 sequences; around 21% were seen once. These data were also reused for a study on T cells expressing NK-cell markers. That paper states: With UMIs, 5'RACE template switching was used to make TCR beta cDNA.

The sequencing used CD4+ T cells sorted from PBMCs, collected roughly 12 days after vaccination. Receptors originate from a man aged 45 to 65 who received an inactivated influenza vaccine.

The chain is built from TRBV11-1 and TRBJ2-5; D is undetermined. Trimming left V 1 base short and J 5 bases short, with 23 bases between. The CDR3 runs to 18 residues. CDR1 and CDR2 (germline): SGHAT, FQDESV (reference sequence). The CDR3, as DNA: TGTGCCAGCAGCTTAGGGCTCTGGTCGTCCTCCCCAAGGGAGACCCAGTACTTC. This sequence encodes CASSLGLWSSSPRETQYF.

The chain has TRBV7-6 and TRBJ2-7, with a weak D call TRBD2 (5 bases). Germline-derived CDR1 and CDR2 are SGHVS and FNYEAQ. There are 18 residues in the CDR3. Trimming took off 0 bases at V and 1 base at J, with 19 bases between the two ends. CDR3 sequence: CASSLAGPASSGSYEQYF. The CDR3, as DNA: TGTGCCAGCAGCTTAGCGGGCCCGGCTAGCTCAGGATCCTACGAGCAGTACTTC. Variable domain in full (rest from reference TRBV7-6 and TRBJ2-7): GAGVSQSPRYKVTKRGQDVALRCDPISGHVSLYWYRQALGQGPEFLTYFNYEAQQDKSGLPNDRFSAERPEGSISTLTIQRTEQRDSAMYRCASSLAGPASSGSYEQYFGPGTRLTVT.

There are a few counts of this clonotype. V usage is TRBV5-1 and J usage is TRBJ1-6, with D perhaps TRBD1 (5 bases). CDR1 and CDR2 (germline): SGHRS, YFSETQ. The CDR3 extends over 14 amino acids. The V gene lost 4 bases and the J gene lost 14 bases, with 19 bases spanning the gap. The CDR3 DNA sequence: TGCGCCAGCAGCGAGGGACCTCCAGTGGAATCCCTCCACTTT. Translated, it gives CASSEGPPVESLHF.